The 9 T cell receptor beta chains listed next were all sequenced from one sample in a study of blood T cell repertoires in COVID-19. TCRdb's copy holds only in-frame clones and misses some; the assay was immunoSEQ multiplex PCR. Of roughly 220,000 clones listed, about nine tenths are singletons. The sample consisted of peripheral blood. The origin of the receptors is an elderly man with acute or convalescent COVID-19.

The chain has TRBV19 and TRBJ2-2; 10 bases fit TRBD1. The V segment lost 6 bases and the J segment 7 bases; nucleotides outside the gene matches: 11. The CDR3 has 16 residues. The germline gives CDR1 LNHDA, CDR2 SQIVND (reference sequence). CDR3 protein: CASRTGTGAAGGELFF. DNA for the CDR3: TGTGCCAGTAGAACCGGGACAGGGGCGGCCGGCGGGGAGCTGTTTTTT.

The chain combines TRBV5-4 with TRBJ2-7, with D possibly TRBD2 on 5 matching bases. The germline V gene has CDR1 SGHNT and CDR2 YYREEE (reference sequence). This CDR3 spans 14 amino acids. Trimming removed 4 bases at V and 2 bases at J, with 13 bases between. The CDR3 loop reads CASSPELGAYEQYF. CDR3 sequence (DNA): TGTGCCAGCAGCCCCGAACTGGGAGCCTACGAGCAGTACTTC.

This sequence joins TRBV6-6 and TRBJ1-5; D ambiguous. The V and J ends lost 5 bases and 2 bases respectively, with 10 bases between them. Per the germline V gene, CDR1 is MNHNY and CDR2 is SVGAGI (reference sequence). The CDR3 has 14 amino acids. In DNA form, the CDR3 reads TGTGCCAGCAGTGGTGACGGGGGCAATCAGCCCCAGCATTTT. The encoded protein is CASSGDGGNQPQHF.

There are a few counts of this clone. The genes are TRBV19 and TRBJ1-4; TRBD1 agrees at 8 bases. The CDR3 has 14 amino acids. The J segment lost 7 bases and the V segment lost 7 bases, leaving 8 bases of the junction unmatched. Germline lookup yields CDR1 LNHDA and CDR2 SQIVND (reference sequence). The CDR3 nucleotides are TGTGCCAGTAAAGAGCGGACAGGGTCTGAAAAACTGTTTTTT. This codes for CASKERTGSEKLFF.

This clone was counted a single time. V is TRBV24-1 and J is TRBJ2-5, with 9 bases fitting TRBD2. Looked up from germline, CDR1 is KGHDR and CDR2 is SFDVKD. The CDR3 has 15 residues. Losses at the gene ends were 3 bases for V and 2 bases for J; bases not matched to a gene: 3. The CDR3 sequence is CATSDAGGEQETQYF. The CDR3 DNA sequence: TGTGCCACCAGTGATGCGGGGGGGGAACAAGAGACCCAGTACTTC.

CDR3 coding DNA: TGTGCCAGCTCGCGGGGACAGGGTTGGGAGCAGTACTTC. Protein product: CASSRGQGWEQYF. This chain uses TRBV7-9 with TRBJ2-7, with 9 bases identical to TRBD1. The CDR3 length is 13 residues. The germline CDR1 and CDR2 sequences are SEHNR and FQNEAQ (reference sequence). V was pared by 8 bases and J by 7 bases, with 9 bases of the junction left unmatched.

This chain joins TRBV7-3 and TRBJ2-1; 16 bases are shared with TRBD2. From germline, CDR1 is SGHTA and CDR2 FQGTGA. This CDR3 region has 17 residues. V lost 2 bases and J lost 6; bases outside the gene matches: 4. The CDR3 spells CASSLGGLAGGSNEQFF. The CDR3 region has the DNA TGTGCCAGCAGCTTAGGGGGACTAGCGGGAGGGTCCAATGAGCAGTTCTTC.

The DNA of the CDR3 is TGTGCCAGCAGCCAAGGTGGGGCGTTGGTGGGAGAGACCCAGTACTTC. This encodes CASSQGGALVGETQYF. The chain employs TRBV14 and TRBJ2-5; a weak D match, TRBD1 (5 bases). The germline CDR1 and CDR2 sequences are SGHDN and FVKESK. The CDR3 loop spans 16 amino acids. Trimming removed 1 base from V and 4 bases from J, with 16 bases in between.

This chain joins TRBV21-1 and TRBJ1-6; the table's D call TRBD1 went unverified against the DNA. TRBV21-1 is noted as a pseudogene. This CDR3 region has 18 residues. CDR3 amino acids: CASSNGRIQGPYNSPLHF. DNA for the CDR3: TGTGCCAGCAGCAATGGCCGGATACAGGGCCCCTATAATTCACCCCTCCACTTT.